The present entry profiles one T cell receptor (beta chain) with its context. Its matching antigen is unknown. Germline values: CDR1 KGHDR, CDR2 SFDVKD. CDR3 length equals 13 residues. V lost 4 bases, J lost 5 bases, and 11 bases lay in between. Together with a sample-barcoded 5' primer, a J-beta primer mix was included in a second PCR lasting about 6 to 11 cycles. TCRdb reprocessed the 5' RACE reads with MiXCR, giving one entry per CDR3 protein. Found here are approximately 730,000 distinct CDR3 sequences, about 53% of them singletons; the top ten hold about 38%. Ranging in age from about 6 to 100, the donors were healthy Caucasian individuals from Russia. The source of the sample is a study of blood T cells in healthy people across ages. General study results and limits: Donors of long life had a larger count of naive CD4+ cells and greater diversity than aged donors.

The source material was blood. The TCR originated in a man older than 75 in good health. The rearrangement links TRBV24-1 to TRBJ2-7; D gene unclear. The CDR3 DNA reads TGTGCCACCAGTGACCCTGGACGGAACGAGCAGTACTTC. Its translation is CATSDPGRNEQYF.